The rows below give T cell receptor beta chains drawn from one sample of a study of identical twins. A single record per CDR3 protein comes from TCRdb applying MiXCR to the 5' RACE reads. The table records 550,000 to 800,000 distinct CDR3 sequences, 7.1% of them present only once. These same records also appear under a second study, on yellow fever vaccine responses in identical twins.

Sequencing used PBMCs. The receptor set was obtained from a woman younger than 35 in good health. CDR3s include the opening cysteine and the closing phenylalanine or tryptophan. D genes are given only for firm matches. Rows give clone size only sometimes, using once, few, many, or a class for an expanded clone.

CDR3aa: CASSLAGRSRTDTQYF; CDR3nt: TGTGCCAGCAGCTTGGCGGGGCGGAGTCGCACAGATACGCAGTATTTT; abundance: -; v_gene: TRBV5-5; d_gene: -; j_gene: TRBJ2-3
CDR3aa: CASKPGTASYNEQFF; CDR3nt: TGTGCCAGCAAACCCGGGACGGCGTCCTACAATGAGCAGTTCTTC; abundance: many; v_gene: TRBV12-3/TRBV12-4; d_gene: -; j_gene: TRBJ2-1
CDR3aa: CASSVRGITDTQYF; CDR3nt: TGTGCCAGCAGCGTGAGGGGGATAACAGATACGCAGTATTTT; abundance: many; v_gene: TRBV11-2; d_gene: -; j_gene: TRBJ2-3
CDR3aa: CASSPYIGAYNEQFF; CDR3nt: TGCGCCAGCAGCCCCTACATAGGGGCCTACAATGAGCAGTTCTTC; abundance: few; v_gene: TRBV5-1; d_gene: -; j_gene: TRBJ2-1
CDR3aa: CASSPPLAGPRARSYNEQFF; CDR3nt: TGTGCCAGCTCACCACCGTTGGCAGGACCTCGGGCCCGCTCCTACAATGAGCAGTTCTTC; abundance: -; v_gene: TRBV18; d_gene: -; j_gene: TRBJ2-1
CDR3aa: CASSPRRLAGGNTGELFF; CDR3nt: TGTGCCAGCAGCCCCCGAAGACTAGCGGGGGGGAACACCGGGGAGCTGTTTTTT; abundance: many; v_gene: TRBV9; d_gene: TRBD2; j_gene: TRBJ2-2
CDR3aa: CASSLERTSASRQFF; CDR3nt: TGTGCCAGCAGCTTAGAAAGGACCTCGGCTAGCCGGCAGTTCTTC; abundance: -; v_gene: TRBV11-2; d_gene: -; j_gene: TRBJ2-1
CDR3aa: CASNAQGSNEKLFF; CDR3nt: TGTGCCAGCAACGCACAGGGTTCTAATGAAAAACTGTTTTTT; abundance: few; v_gene: TRBV6-1; d_gene: -; j_gene: TRBJ1-4
CDR3aa: CASSLEVPTDTQYF; CDR3nt: TGCGCCAGCAGCTTGGAGGTTCCCACAGATACGCAGTATTTT; abundance: many; v_gene: TRBV5-1; d_gene: -; j_gene: TRBJ2-3
CDR3aa: CSVEGEVVGKESSYEQYF; CDR3nt: TGCAGCGTTGAAGGGGAAGTAGTTGGTAAAGAGAGCTCCTACGAGCAGTACTTC; abundance: many; v_gene: TRBV29-1; d_gene: -; j_gene: TRBJ2-7
CDR3aa: CASSFSSSGNTIYF; CDR3nt: TGTGCCAGCAGCTTTTCAAGCTCTGGAAACACCATATATTTT; abundance: few; v_gene: TRBV11-3; d_gene: -; j_gene: TRBJ1-3
CDR3aa: CASSLAGDRGNTEAFF; CDR3nt: TGCGCCAGCAGCTTGGCCGGAGACAGGGGGAACACTGAAGCTTTCTTT; abundance: few; v_gene: TRBV5-1; d_gene: TRBD1; j_gene: TRBJ1-1
CDR3aa: CASSLRQLIGNTIYF; CDR3nt: TGTGCCAGCAGCTTGCGACAGCTCATTGGAAACACCATATATTTT; abundance: few; v_gene: TRBV5-6; d_gene: -; j_gene: TRBJ1-3
CDR3aa: CASSHKPYKWDGYTF; CDR3nt: TGTGCCAGCAGCCACAAACCGTATAAATGGGATGGCTACACCTTC; abundance: many; v_gene: TRBV7-9; d_gene: -; j_gene: TRBJ1-2
CDR3aa: CASRASAINNEQFF; CDR3nt: TGTGCCAGCAGGGCTAGCGCGATAAACAATGAGCAGTTCTTC; abundance: -; v_gene: TRBV28; d_gene: -; j_gene: TRBJ2-1
CDR3aa: CASSLEPLRSSGQGSSGANVLTF; CDR3nt: TGCGCCAGCAGCTTGGAACCACTACGGTCATCTGGGCAGGGAAGTAGCGGGGCCAACGTCCTGACTTTC; abundance: -; v_gene: TRBV5-1; d_gene: -; j_gene: TRBJ2-6
CDR3aa: CSVSSAITGKKYF; CDR3nt: TGCAGCGTTTCGTCCGCGATAACAGGGAAGAAGTACTTC; abundance: many; v_gene: TRBV29-1; d_gene: -; j_gene: TRBJ2-5
CDR3aa: CASSPGTSGSNNEQFF; CDR3nt: TGTGCCAGCTCCCCCGGGACTAGCGGGAGCAACAATGAGCAGTTCTTC; abundance: -; v_gene: TRBV7-9; d_gene: TRBD2; j_gene: TRBJ2-1
CDR3aa: CASSFGGTSLGYNEQFF; CDR3nt: TGTGCCAGCAGCTTTGGTGGGACTAGCTTAGGTTACAATGAGCAGTTCTTC; abundance: few; v_gene: TRBV11-2; d_gene: TRBD2; j_gene: TRBJ2-1
CDR3aa: CSAEGGVANTGELFF; CDR3nt: TGCAGCGCCGAAGGGGGGGTGGCGAACACCGGGGAGCTGTTTTTT; abundance: -; v_gene: TRBV29-1; d_gene: -; j_gene: TRBJ2-2
CDR3aa: CASSKQSSYNEQFF; CDR3nt: TGTGCCAGCAGCAAGCAAAGCTCCTACAATGAGCAGTTCTTC; abundance: many; v_gene: TRBV12-3/TRBV12-4; d_gene: -; j_gene: TRBJ2-1
CDR3aa: CASSQDYRGPSRGYTF; CDR3nt: TGTGCCAGCAGCCAAGATTACAGGGGGCCCTCGCGGGGCTACACCTTC; abundance: few; v_gene: TRBV4-2; d_gene: TRBD1; j_gene: TRBJ1-2
CDR3aa: CSARSGNSYEQYF; CDR3nt: TGCAGTGCTAGATCAGGGAACTCCTACGAGCAGTACTTC; abundance: few; v_gene: TRBV20-1; d_gene: -; j_gene: TRBJ2-7
CDR3aa: CATLPGLAGGPNIQYF; CDR3nt: TGTGCCACCTTACCGGGACTAGCGGGAGGGCCCAACATTCAGTACTTC; abundance: -; v_gene: TRBV10-3; d_gene: TRBD2; j_gene: TRBJ2-4
CDR3aa: CASSPTPQYNEQFF; CDR3nt: TGTGCCAGCAGCCCAACCCCCCAGTACAATGAGCAGTTCTTC; abundance: few; v_gene: TRBV7-9; d_gene: -; j_gene: TRBJ2-1
CDR3aa: CSVAGQNNYGYTF; CDR3nt: TGCAGCGTGGCGGGACAGAACAACTATGGCTACACCTTC; abundance: -; v_gene: TRBV29-1; d_gene: TRBD1; j_gene: TRBJ1-2
CDR3aa: CASSSPGDEQYF; CDR3nt: TGTGCCAGCAGCTCCCCTGGGGACGAGCAGTACTTC; abundance: many; v_gene: TRBV12-3/TRBV12-4; d_gene: -; j_gene: TRBJ2-7
CDR3aa: CSVDRNTEAFF; CDR3nt: TGCAGCGTTGACCGGAACACTGAAGCTTTCTTT; abundance: -; v_gene: TRBV29-1; d_gene: -; j_gene: TRBJ1-1
CDR3aa: CASSSTSGGVNEQFF; CDR3nt: TGTGCCAGCAGCTCGACTAGCGGGGGGGTGAATGAGCAGTTCTTC; abundance: few; v_gene: TRBV7-2; d_gene: TRBD2; j_gene: TRBJ2-1